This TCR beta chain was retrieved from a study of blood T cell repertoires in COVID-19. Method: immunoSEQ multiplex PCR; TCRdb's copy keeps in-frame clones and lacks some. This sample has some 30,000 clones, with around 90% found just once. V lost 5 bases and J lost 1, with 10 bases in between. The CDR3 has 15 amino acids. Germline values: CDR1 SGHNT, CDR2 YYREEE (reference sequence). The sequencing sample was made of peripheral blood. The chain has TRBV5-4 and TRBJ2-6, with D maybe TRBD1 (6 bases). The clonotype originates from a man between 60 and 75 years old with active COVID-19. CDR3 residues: CASRLDRSGANVLTF. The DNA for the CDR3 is TGTGCCAGCAGGCTGGACAGATCTGGGGCCAACGTCCTGACTTTC.